A selection of T cell receptor beta chains follows, all from one sample in a study of T-cell reconstitution after alpha-beta-depleted transplantation in children. One entry per CDR3 protein, called by TCRdb with MiXCR from the PCR reads. The data show a few hundred thousand distinct CDR3 sequences, 7.5% to 10% seen once. The material was PBMCs from the stem cell graft donor, obtained from the stem cell graft. The receptors shown here come from a human donor who donated a stem cell graft to a child with SCID. Each CDR3 is given with its conserved first and last residue. Fields, in order: V gene, clone size, J gene, D gene, CDR3 DNA, CDR3 protein. A D gene is named only where the DNA matches it firmly. Clone size appears in some rows only: once, few, many, or a class for an expanded clone.

>TRBV5-1|many|TRBJ1-1|.
TGCGCCAGCAGCTTAGGAGTGGCAGGCGCTGAAGCTTTCTTT
CASSLGVAGAEAFF
>TRBV5-1|.|TRBJ2-2|.
TGCGCCAGCAGCTTCATAACGGCGGCAGCTAGAAACACCGGGGAGCTGTTTTTT
CASSFITAAARNTGELFF
>TRBV5-1|.|TRBJ2-7|TRBD1
TGCGCCAGCAGCCAGGGACAGGGAGAGCGGCAGTACTTC
CASSQGQGERQYF
>TRBV20-1|many|TRBJ1-2|.
TGCAGTGCTTACTCCGGGACACTCTATGGCTACACCTTC
CSAYSGTLYGYTF
>TRBV15|few|TRBJ1-2|.
TGTGCCACCAGCAGAGTCTCCCAGTCATTTACAGGGCCCAAGGGCTACACCTTC
CATSRVSQSFTGPKGYTF
>TRBV20-1|many|TRBJ2-7|TRBD1
TGCAGTGCGTGCGGACAGGGGGCCGTAAGGAGTTGCGAGCAGTACTTC
CSACGQGAVRSCEQYF
>TRBV6-2/TRBV6-3|many|TRBJ1-5|.
TGTGCCAGCAGTTATAATCTGGGGAATAGCAATCAGCCCCAGCATTTT
CASSYNLGNSNQPQHF
>TRBV6-5|many|TRBJ1-3|.
TGTGCCAGCAGTCCAAATCCAAGGGTCCCGACAGTAATCGGTACTGGGGGAAACACCATATATTTT
CASSPNPRVPTVIGTGGNTIYF
>TRBV27|many|TRBJ2-2|.
TGTGCCAGCAGTCCGGGCCCGAACACCGGGGAGCTGTTTTTT
CASSPGPNTGELFF
>TRBV14|many|TRBJ2-3|TRBD2
TGTGCCAGCAGCCAAGTGCCAATCCTAGCGGGGGGAGATACGCAGTATTTT
CASSQVPILAGGDTQYF
>TRBV7-2|many|TRBJ1-2|.
TGTGCCAGCAACCCCATGGATTTTAAATATGGCTACACCTTC
CASNPMDFKYGYTF
>TRBV7-9|many|TRBJ2-5|TRBD1
TGTGCCAGCAGCCTGAACACCGACAGGGCAGGGTACTTC
CASSLNTDRAGYF
>TRBV5-6|many|TRBJ2-1|TRBD2
TGTGCCAGCAGCTTCGAGGCTAGCGGTGGGTGGTCCTACAATGAGCAGTTCTTC
CASSFEASGGWSYNEQFF
>TRBV5-1|many|TRBJ2-2|.
TGCGCCAGCAGCTTCGGGGCTTGGGGCACCGGGGAGCTGTTTTTT
CASSFGAWGTGELFF
>TRBV5-1|many|TRBJ2-7|TRBD1
TGCGCCAGCAGCTGGGACAGGCACGAGCAGTACTTC
CASSWDRHEQYF
>TRBV18|.|TRBJ2-5|TRBD1
TGTGCCAGCTCACCACGGGACAGAGCCCAAGAGACCCAGTACTTC
CASSPRDRAQETQYF
>TRBV27|many|TRBJ2-5|TRBD2
TGTGCCAGCAGTTTTAGCGGGGGGGCGGAGACCCAGTACTTC
CASSFSGGAETQYF
>TRBV20-1|.|TRBJ2-1|.
TGCAGTGCTAGACGGCAGCTGGCCAACAATGAGCAGTTCTTC
CSARRQLANNEQFF
>TRBV6-5|many|TRBJ1-1|.
TGTGCCAGCAGTTACTCGCCTCGAGGGGGGACTGAAGCTTTCTTT
CASSYSPRGGTEAFF
>TRBV29-1|.|TRBJ1-2|.
TGCAGCGTTGAAGATGAGGATGCTCTTCCAGGCTATGGCTACACCTTC
CSVEDEDALPGYGYTF
>TRBV5-1|many|TRBJ2-3|.
TGCGCCAGCTTCCTCGGACAGACGGCAGATACGCAGTATTTT
CASFLGQTADTQYF
>TRBV12-3/TRBV12-4|many|TRBJ1-5|.
TGTGCCAGCACCCTCACGGCGACAGGCAATCAGCCCCAGCATTTT
CASTLTATGNQPQHF
>TRBV27|many|TRBJ2-3|TRBD2
TGTGCCAGCAGTCCCTGGACTAGCGGGGGTGGGAGTACGCAGTATTTT
CASSPWTSGGGSTQYF
>TRBV19|many|TRBJ2-5|.
TGTGCCAGTAGTATAGGGGGACACTACCAAGAGACCCAGTACTTC
CASSIGGHYQETQYF
>TRBV5-5|many|TRBJ1-2|.
TGTGCCAGCAGCCCCCATACTCTTACAGACTATGGCTACACCTTC
CASSPHTLTDYGYTF
>TRBV6-1|few|TRBJ2-7|TRBD2
TGTGCCAGCCAAAGGGGAGGGGATTTTGGGATAGCCTACGAGCAGTACTTC
CASQRGGDFGIAYEQYF